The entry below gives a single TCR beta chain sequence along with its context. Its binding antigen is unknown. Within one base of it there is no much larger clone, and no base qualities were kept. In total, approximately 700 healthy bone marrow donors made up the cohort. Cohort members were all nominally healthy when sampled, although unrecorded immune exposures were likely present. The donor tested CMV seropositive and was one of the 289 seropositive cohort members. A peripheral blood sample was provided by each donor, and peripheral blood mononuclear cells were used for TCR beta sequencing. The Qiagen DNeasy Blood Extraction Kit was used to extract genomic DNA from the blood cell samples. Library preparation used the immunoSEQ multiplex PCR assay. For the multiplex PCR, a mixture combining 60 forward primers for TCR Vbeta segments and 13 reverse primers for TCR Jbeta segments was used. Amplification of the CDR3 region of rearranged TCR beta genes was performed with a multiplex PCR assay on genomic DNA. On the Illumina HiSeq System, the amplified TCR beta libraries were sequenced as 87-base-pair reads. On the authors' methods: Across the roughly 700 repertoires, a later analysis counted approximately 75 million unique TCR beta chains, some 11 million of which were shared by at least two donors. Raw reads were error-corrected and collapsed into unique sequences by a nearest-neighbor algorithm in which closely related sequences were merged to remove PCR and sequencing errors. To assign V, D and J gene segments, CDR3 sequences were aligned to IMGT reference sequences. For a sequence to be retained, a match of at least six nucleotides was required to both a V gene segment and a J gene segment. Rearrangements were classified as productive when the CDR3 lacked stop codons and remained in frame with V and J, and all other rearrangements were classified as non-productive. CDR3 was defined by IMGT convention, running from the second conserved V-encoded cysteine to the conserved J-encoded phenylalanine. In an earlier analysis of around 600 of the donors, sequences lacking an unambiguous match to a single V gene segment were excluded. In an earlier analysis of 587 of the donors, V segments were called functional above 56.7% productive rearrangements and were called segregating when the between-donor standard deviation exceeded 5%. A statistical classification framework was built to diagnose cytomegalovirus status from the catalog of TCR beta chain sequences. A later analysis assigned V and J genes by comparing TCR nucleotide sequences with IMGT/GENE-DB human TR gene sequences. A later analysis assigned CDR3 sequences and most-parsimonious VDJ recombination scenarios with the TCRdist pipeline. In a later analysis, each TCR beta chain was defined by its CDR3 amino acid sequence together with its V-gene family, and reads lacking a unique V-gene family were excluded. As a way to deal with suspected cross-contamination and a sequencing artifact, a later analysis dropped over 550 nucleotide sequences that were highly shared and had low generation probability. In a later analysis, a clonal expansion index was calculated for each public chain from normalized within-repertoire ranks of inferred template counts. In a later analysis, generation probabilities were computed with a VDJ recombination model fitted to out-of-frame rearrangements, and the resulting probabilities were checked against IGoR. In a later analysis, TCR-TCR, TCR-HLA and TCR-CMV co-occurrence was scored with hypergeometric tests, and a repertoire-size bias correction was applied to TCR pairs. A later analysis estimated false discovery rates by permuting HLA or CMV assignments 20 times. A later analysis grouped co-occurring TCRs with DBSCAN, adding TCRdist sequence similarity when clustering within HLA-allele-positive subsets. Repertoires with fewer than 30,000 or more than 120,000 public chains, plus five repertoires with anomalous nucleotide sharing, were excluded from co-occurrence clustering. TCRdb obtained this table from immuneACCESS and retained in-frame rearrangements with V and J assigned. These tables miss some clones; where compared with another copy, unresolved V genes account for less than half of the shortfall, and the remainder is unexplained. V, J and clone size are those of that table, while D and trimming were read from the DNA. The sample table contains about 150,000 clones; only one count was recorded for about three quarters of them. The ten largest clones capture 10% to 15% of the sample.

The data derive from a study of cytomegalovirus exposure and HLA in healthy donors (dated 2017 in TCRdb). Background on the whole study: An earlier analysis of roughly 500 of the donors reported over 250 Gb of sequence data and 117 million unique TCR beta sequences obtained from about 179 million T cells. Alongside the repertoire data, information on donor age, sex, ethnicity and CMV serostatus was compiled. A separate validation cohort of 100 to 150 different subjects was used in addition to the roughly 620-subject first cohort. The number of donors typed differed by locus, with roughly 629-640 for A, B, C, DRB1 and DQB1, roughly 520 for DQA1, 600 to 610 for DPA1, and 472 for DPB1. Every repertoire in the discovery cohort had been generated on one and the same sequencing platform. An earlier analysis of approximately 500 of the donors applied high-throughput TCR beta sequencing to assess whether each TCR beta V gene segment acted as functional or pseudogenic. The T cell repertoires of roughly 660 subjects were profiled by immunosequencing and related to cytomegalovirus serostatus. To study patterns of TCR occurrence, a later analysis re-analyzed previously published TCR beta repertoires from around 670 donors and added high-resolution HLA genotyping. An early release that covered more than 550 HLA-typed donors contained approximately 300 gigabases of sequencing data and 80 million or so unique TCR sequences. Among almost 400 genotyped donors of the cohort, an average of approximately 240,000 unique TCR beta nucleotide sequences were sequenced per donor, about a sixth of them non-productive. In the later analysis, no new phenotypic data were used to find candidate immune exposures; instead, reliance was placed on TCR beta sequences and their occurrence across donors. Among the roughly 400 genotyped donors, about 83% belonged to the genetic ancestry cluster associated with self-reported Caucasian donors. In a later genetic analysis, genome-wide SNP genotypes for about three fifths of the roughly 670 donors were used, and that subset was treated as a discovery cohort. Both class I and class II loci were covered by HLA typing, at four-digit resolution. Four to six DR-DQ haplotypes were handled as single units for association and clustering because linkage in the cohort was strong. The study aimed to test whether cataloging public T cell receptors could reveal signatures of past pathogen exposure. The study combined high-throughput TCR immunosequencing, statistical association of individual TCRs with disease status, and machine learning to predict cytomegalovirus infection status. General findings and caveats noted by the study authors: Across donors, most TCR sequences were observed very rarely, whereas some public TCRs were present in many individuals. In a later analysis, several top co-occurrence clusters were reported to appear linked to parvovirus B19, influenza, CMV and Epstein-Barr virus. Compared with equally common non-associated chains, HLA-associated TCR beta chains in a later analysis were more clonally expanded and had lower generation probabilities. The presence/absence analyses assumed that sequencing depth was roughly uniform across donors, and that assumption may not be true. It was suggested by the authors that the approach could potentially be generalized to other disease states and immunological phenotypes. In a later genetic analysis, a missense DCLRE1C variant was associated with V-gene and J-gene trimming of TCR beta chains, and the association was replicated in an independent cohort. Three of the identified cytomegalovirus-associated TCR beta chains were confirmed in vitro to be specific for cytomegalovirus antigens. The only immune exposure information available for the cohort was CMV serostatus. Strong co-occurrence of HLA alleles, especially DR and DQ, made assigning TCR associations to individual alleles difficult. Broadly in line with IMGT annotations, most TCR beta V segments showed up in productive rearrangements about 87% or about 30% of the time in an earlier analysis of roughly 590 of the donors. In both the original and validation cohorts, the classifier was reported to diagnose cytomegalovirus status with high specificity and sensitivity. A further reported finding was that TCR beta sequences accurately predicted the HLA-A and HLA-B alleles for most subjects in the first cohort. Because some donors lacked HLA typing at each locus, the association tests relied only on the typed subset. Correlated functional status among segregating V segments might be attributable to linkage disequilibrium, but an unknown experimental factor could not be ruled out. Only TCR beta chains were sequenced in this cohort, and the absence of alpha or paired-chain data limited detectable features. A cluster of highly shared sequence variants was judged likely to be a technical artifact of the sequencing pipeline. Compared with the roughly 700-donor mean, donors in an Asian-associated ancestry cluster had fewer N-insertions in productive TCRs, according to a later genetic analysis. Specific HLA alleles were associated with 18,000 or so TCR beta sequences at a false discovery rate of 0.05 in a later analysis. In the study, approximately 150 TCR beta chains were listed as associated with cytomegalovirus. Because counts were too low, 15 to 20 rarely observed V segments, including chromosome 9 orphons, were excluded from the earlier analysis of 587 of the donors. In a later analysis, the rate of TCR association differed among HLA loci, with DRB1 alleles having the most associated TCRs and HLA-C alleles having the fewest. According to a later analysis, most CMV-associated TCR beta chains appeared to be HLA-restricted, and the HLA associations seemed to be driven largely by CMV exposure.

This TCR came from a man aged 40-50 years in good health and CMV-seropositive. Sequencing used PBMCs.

The CDR3 region has the sequence CASSSTGRYQETQYF. DNA sequence: TGCGCCAGCAGCTCGACAGGGAGGTACCAAGAGACCCAGTACTTC. The rearrangement combines TRBV5-1 with TRBJ2-5; 7 matching bases give a weak D call of TRBD1. Based on the germline V gene, the CDR1 and CDR2 sequences are SGHRS and YFSETQ. Deletion took 3 bases off V and 0 bases off J, with a span of 12 bases between the germline ends. The CDR3 has 15 amino acids, counting the end cysteine and phenylalanine. The entry retains the CDR3 DNA only, 45 bases that are in frame from base 1.